A single sample is the source of the 7 T cell receptor beta chains below, sequenced in a study of T cell changes during pregnancy in multiple sclerosis. Sequenced by immunoSEQ multiplex PCR; TCRdb stores in-frame clones only, minus some. The data contain about 53,000 clones, about nine tenths of them singletons. Sample: CD8+ T cells from peripheral blood mononuclear cells, taken before pregnancy. The receptor set was obtained from a female donor with multiple sclerosis, enrolled in a pregnancy study.

This chain uses TRBV15 with TRBJ1-4; TRBD1 agrees at 11 bases. The CDR3 contains 16 residues. V shed 3 bases, J shed 7 bases, and the junction held 7 bases outside the gene matches. Germline lookup yields CDR1 LNHNV and CDR2 YYDKDF (reference sequence). The CDR3 region has the DNA TGTGCCACCAGCAGGCCTCCCGGGACAGGGGGTGAAAAACTGTTTTTT. This sequence encodes CATSRPPGTGGEKLFF.

The gene calls are TRBV13 and TRBJ2-1; 12 bases are shared with TRBD2. The V segment lost 4 bases and the J segment 8 bases; nucleotides outside the gene matches: 6. This CDR3 contains 15 residues. In germline, CDR1 is PRHDT, CDR2 FYEKMQ (reference sequence). CDR3 nucleotide sequence: TGTGCCAGCAGCTCCCGAACTAGCGGGGGGTATGAGCAGTTCTTC. Protein product: CASSSRTSGGYEQFF. Combining the CDR3 with reference TRBV13 and TRBJ2-1 gives the whole variable domain AAGVIQSPRHLIKEKRETATLKCYPIPRHDTVYWYQQGPGQDPQFLISFYEKMQSDKGSIPDRFSAQQFSDYHSELNMSSLELGDSALYFCASSSRTSGGYEQFFGPGTRLTVL.

This sequence joins TRBV5-6 and TRBJ2-7, with 11 bases lining up with TRBD2. Looked up from germline, CDR1 is SGHDT and CDR2 is YYEEEE. J lost 1 base, V lost 4 bases, and 7 bases had no gene match. This CDR3 contains 16 residues. CDR3 bases: TGTGCCAGCAGCCCCCCTAGCGGGGGGATTTCCTACGAGCAGTACTTC. Translation: CASSPPSGGISYEQYF.

The chain uses TRBV5-4 and TRBJ2-7; TRBD1 aligns across 10 bases. This CDR3 has 15 residues. From germline, CDR1 is SGHNT and CDR2 YYREEE (reference sequence). V lost 0 bases, J lost 6 bases, and 6 bases stayed unmatched. CDR3 sequence reads: CASSLGGQGTGEQYF. The CDR3 DNA sequence: TGTGCCAGCAGCTTGGGGGGACAGGGGACCGGCGAGCAGTACTTC. The entire variable domain, with the rest obtained from reference TRBV5-4 and TRBJ2-7, is as follows: ETGVTQSPTHLIKTRGQQVTLRCSSQSGHNTVSWYQQALGQGPQFIFQYYREEENGRGNFPPRFSGLQFPNYSSELNVNALELDDSALYLCASSLGGQGTGEQYFGPGTRLTVT.

This chain uses TRBV9 with TRBJ1-1, with 9 bases identical to TRBD1. The CDR3 runs to 15 residues. Germline V gene sequence: CDR1 SGDLS, CDR2 YYNGEE. V was clipped by 5 bases and J by 0 bases; unmatched bases: 5. CDR3 sequence reads: CASSQGTGLNTEAFF. As DNA, the CDR3 is TGTGCCAGCAGTCAGGGGACAGGGTTGAACACTGAAGCTTTCTTT. The entire variable domain, with the rest obtained from reference TRBV9 and TRBJ1-1, is as follows: DSGVTQTPKHLITATGQRVTLRCSPRSGDLSVYWYQQSLDQGLQFLIQYYNGEERAKGNILERFSAQQFPDLHSELNLSSLELGDSALYFCASSQGTGLNTEAFFGQGTRLTVV.

V and J are TRBV10-1 and TRBJ1-4, with D perhaps matching TRBD1 (6 bases). V shed 1 base and J shed 5 bases, with 20 bases lying between them. Germline V gene lookup returns CDR1 WNHNN and CDR2 SYGVQD (reference sequence). The CDR3 consists of 18 residues. The CDR3, as DNA: TGCGCCAGCAGTGAGTGCTTGGGGACACCCAAAAAGAATGAAAAACTGTTTTTT. The encoded protein is CASSECLGTPKKNEKLFF.

V is TRBV15 and J is TRBJ1-1; TRBD1 is a possible D gene (6 bases). V was cut by 5 bases and J by 0 bases, with 22 bases left in between. The CDR3 extends over 18 amino acids. Germline-derived CDR1 and CDR2 are LNHNV and YYDKDF (reference sequence). The CDR3 DNA follows: TGTGCCACCAGCGGGGGGTACGGGGGAGGGACAATGAACACTGAAGCTTTCTTT. Protein product: CATSGGYGGGTMNTEAFF.